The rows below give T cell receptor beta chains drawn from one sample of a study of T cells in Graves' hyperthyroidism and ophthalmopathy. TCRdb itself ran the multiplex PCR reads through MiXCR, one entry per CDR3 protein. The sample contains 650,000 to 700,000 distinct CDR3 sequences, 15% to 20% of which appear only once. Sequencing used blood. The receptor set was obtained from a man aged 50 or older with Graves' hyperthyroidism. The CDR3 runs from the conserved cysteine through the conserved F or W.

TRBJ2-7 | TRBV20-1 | CSASGTSGSHEQYF
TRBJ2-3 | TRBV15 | CATSSARVDTQYF
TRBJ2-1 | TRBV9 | CASSASSGRGNEQFF
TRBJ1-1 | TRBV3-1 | CASSSAGVNTEAFF
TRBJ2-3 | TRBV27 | CASSLAAVSDTQYF
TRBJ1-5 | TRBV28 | CASKESGGQPQHF
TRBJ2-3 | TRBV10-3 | CAISASRGRSAGTQYF
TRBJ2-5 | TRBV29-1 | CSVLAVAGGLETQYF
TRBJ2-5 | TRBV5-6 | CASSLQLLEGKTQYF
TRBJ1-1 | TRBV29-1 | CSLQGGGRAYTEAFF
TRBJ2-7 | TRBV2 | CASSVGRSTDEQYF
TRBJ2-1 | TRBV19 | CASSSRTSGRSYNEQFF
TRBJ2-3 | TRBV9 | CASGGGTSGRHTQYF
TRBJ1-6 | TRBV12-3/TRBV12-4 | CASSGQGGNSPLHF